This T cell receptor (beta chain) was identified during a study of shared clonotypes between healthy human individuals. Overall study results and limits: Non-shared clonotypes had lower generation probabilities than clonotypes shared by all four sorted-subset donors. Richness estimates generally favored naive over memory subsets. The naive CD4 repertoires of a handful of donors were compared, and approximately 5% of clonotypes were shared.

The germline V and J ends were trimmed by 0 bases and 7 bases, with 10 bases remaining between them. This CDR3 region has 15 residues. The germline V gene encodes CDR1 LNHDA and CDR2 SQIVND (reference sequence). Concerning this clone itself: Its antigen remains unknown.

The run depth of the assay was deep. Libraries were prepared by immunoSEQ multiplex PCR; TCRdb keeps only in-frame clonotypes and omits some of them. The data show millions of clones, with more than 90% seen just once and around 0.14% held by the top ten. This clonotype was sampled from a man aged 18 to 29 in good health. Sequenced sample: naive CD4+ T cells sorted from blood. The subset: CD45RA+ positively selected. The V gene is TRBV19, the J gene TRBJ1-6, with TRBD1 as a possible D gene (5 bases). The CDR3 DNA reads as TGTGCCAGTAGTATAGATCTCAGGGAAAATTCACCCCTCCACTTT. Translated: CASSIDLRENSPLHF.